The present T cell receptor (beta chain) was sequenced within a study of technical replicates of blood from a few donors. Profiled with immunoSEQ multiplex PCR; TCRdb holds only in-frame clones, not every one. The profile shows some 67,000 clones, 95% to 98% of them singletons. V was pared by 0 bases and J by 3 bases, with 12 bases between. Germline V gene sequence: CDR1 MGHRA, CDR2 YSYEKL. The CDR3 is 15 amino acids. This receptor was obtained from a human donor in good health. The chain combines TRBV4-1 with TRBJ2-7, with a weak D call TRBD2 (6 bases). The sample taken for sequencing was T cells isolated from PBMCs. The CDR3 here is CASSQESQEGYEQYF. The DNA of the CDR3 is TGCGCCAGCAGCCAAGAATCACAGGAGGGCTACGAGCAGTACTTC.